A single count supports the clone carrying this T cell receptor (beta chain). CDR1 and CDR2 (germline): ENHRY, SYGVKD. The CDR3 runs to 15 residues. Trimming took 5 bases from V and 0 from J; bases not matched to a gene: 5. This sample was included in a study of blood T cell repertoires in COVID-19. Study in general: The United States, Italy and Spain supplied acute and convalescent COVID-19 samples. T cells, B-cell-depleted T cells, or PBMCs supplied cDNA or gDNA.

Original processing notes: Amplified reference gene primers provided the basis for estimating nucleated cell counts. Measured with immunoSEQ multiplex PCR; TCRdb has only the in-frame clones, and not every one. V, J and clone size are those of that table, while D and trimming were read from the DNA. Of 30,000 to 45,000 clones in the sample, about nine tenths were seen once. The sample comprised peripheral blood. The TCR comes from a man aged 65 to 79 with acute or convalescent COVID-19. The chain combines TRBV10-3 with TRBJ2-3, with 7 positions matching TRBD1. This chain's CDR3 is CAISRQGPSTDTQYF. The CDR3 DNA is TGTGCCATCAGTAGACAGGGTCCCAGCACAGATACGCAGTATTTT.